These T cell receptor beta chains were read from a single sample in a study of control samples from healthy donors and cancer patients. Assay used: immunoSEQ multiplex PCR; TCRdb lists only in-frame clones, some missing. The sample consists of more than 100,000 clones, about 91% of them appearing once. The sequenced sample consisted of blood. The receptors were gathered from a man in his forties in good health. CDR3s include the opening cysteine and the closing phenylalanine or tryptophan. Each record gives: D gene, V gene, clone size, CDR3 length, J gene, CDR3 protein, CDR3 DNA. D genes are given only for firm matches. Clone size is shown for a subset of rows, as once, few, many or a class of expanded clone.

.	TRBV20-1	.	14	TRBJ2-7	CSASNSRRNYEQYF	TGCAGTGCTAGTAACAGCCGAAGGAACTACGAGCAGTACTTC
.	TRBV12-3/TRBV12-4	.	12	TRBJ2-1	CASSPPSNEQFF	TGTGCCAGCAGTCCCCCCAGCAATGAGCAGTTCTTC
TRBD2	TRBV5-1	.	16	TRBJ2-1	CASSPNLAGGSSEQFF	TGCGCCAGCAGCCCCAACCTAGCGGGGGGCTCGAGTGAGCAGTTCTTC
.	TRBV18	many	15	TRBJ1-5	CASSPSAGADQPQHF	TGTGCCAGCTCACCGTCGGCAGGGGCCGATCAGCCCCAGCATTTT
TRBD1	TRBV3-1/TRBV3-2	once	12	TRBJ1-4	CASSYRGEKLFF	TGTGCCAGCAGCTACAGGGGGGAAAAACTGTTTTTT
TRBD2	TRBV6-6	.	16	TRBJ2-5	CASSYVKAGGHETQYF	TGTGCCAGCAGTTACGTAAAAGCGGGGGGGCACGAGACCCAGTACTTC
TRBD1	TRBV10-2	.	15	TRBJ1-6	CASSGGTGGYSPLHF	TGCGCCAGCAGTGGGGGGACAGGGGGGTATTCACCCCTCCACTTT
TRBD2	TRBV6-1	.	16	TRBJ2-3	CASSEPLAATTDTQYF	TGTGCCAGCAGTGAACCCCTAGCGGCCACCACAGATACGCAGTATTTT
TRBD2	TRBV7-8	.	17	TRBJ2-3	CASSLNVLAGGRSTQYF	TGTGCCAGCAGCTTAAATGTACTAGCGGGGGGGCGGTCTACGCAGTATTTT
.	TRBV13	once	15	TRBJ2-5	CASSSPTGGVETQYF	TGTGCCAGCAGCTCTCCCACAGGGGGGGTCGAGACCCAGTACTTC
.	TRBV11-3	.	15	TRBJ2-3	CASSYWRDSTDTQYF	TGTGCCAGCAGCTACTGGCGGGATAGCACAGATACGCAGTATTTT
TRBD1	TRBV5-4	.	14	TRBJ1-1	CASSLTGDYTEAFF	TGTGCCAGCAGCTTAACAGGGGACTACACTGAAGCTTTCTTT
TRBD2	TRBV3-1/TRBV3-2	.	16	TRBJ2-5	CASSQDTSGIQETQYF	TGTGCCAGCAGCCAAGACACTAGCGGGATACAAGAGACCCAGTACTTC
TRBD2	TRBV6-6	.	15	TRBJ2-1	CASRLAGGTYNEQFF	TGTGCCAGCAGACTAGCGGGGGGGACATACAATGAGCAGTTCTTC
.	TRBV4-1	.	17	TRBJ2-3	CASSQPGARGASDTQYF	TGCGCCAGCAGCCAACCCGGGGCCCGGGGGGCTAGTGATACGCAGTATTTT
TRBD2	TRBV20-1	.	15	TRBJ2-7	CSASTSGGKTYEQYF	TGCAGTGCTAGTACGAGCGGGGGGAAAACCTACGAGCAGTACTTC
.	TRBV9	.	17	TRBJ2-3	CASSRLEGPRSTDTQYF	TGTGCCAGCAGCAGACTAGAGGGGCCGAGGAGCACAGATACGCAGTATTTT
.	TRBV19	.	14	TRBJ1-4	CASSIRGAGEKLFF	TGTGCCAGTAGTATCCGGGGGGCAGGTGAAAAACTGTTTTTT
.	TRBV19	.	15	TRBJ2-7	CASKDSREGRYEQYF	TGTGCCAGTAAGGACAGTAGAGAAGGGAGGTACGAGCAGTACTTC
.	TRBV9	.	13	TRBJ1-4	CASSLGGNEKLFF	TGTGCCAGCAGCCTGGGGGGGAATGAAAAACTGTTTTTT
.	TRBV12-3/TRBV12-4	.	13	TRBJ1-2	CASRLGGNYGYTF	TGTGCCAGCAGGCTGGGGGGGAACTATGGCTACACCTTC
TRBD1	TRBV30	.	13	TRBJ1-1	CAWSEQGTTEAFF	TGTGCCTGGAGTGAACAGGGGACGACTGAAGCTTTCTTT
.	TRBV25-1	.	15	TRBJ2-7	CASSEPGQGSYEQYF	TGTGCCAGCAGTGAACCGGGACAAGGCTCCTACGAGCAGTACTTC
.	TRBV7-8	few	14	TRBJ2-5	CASSFRDGKETQYF	TGTGCCAGCAGCTTCCGGGACGGTAAAGAGACCCAGTACTTC
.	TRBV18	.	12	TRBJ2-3	CASSPGLDTQYF	TGTGCCAGCTCCCCAGGTTTAGATACGCAGTATTTT
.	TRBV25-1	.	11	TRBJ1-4	CASSGTEKLFF	TGTGCCAGCAGTGGGACGGAAAAACTGTTTTTT
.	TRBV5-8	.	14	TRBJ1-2	CASSLVQGGGRHTF	TGTGCCAGCAGCTTGGTACAGGGCGGTGGAAGACACACCTTC
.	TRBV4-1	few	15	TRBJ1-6	CASSQEPGINSPLHF	TGCGCCAGCAGCCAAGAACCGGGAATAAATTCACCCCTCCACTTT